This TCR beta chain was captured by sequencing in a study of molecular identifiers for immune sequencing clone quantification. At least ten counts were recorded for this clonotype. TCRdb reanalysed the PCR reads using MiXCR and keeps one entry per CDR3 protein. The table lists about 320,000 distinct CDR3 sequences, about 20% of them singletons, with over 0.7% in the top ten. The V and J ends lost 1 base and 8 bases respectively, with 14 bases between them. Germline V lookup: CDR1 MGHRA, CDR2 YSYEKL. The CDR3 contains 14 residues. This clonotype was obtained from a human donor in good health. Some libraries in this study had Jurkat cell RNA spiked in. The material sequenced was naive CD8+ T cells from blood, with Jurkat cell RNA spiked in. Sample subset: FACS-sorted CD8+CD4-CCR7+CD45RA+ naive T cells. The gene calls are TRBV4-1 and TRBJ1-1; D not resolved. The CDR3 loop is CASSQVLGEGEAFF. The DNA for the CDR3 is TGCGCCAGCAGCCAAGTCCTCGGCGAGGGCGAAGCTTTCTTT.